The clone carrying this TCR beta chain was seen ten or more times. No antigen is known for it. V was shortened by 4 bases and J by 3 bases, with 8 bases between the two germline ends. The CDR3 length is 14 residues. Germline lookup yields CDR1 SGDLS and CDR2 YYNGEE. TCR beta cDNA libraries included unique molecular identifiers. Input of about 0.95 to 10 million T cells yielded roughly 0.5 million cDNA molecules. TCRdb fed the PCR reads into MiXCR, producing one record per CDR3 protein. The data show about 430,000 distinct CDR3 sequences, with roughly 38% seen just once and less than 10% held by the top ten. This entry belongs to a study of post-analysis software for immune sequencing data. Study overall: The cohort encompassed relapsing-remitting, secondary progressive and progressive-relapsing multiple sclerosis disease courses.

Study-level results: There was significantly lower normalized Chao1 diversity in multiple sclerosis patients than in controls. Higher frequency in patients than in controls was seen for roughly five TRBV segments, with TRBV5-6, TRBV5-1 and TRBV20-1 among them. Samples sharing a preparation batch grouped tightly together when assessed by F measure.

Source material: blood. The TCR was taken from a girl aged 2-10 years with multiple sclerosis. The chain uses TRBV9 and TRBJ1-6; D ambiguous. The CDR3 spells CASSPENYNSPLHF. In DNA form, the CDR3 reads TGTGCCAGCAGCCCAGAAAACTATAATTCACCCCTCCACTTT.